This T cell receptor (beta chain) was retrieved from a study of control samples from healthy donors and cancer patients. Sequencing was performed with immunoSEQ multiplex PCR; in TCRdb, only in-frame clones are kept and a portion is missing. The sample contains around 95,000 clones, roughly nine tenths of which appear only once. Germline CDR1 MNHNY, CDR2 SVGAGI (reference sequence). Trimming stripped 5 bases from V and 7 bases from J, with 12 bases between. The CDR3 length is 14 residues. The chain joins TRBV6-6 to TRBJ1-6; D is unresolved. What was sequenced was blood. This TCR came from a woman aged 50 to 60 in good health. This chain's CDR3 is CASSDHLVNSPLHF. The CDR3 region has the DNA TGTGCCAGCAGTGACCACCTAGTAAATTCACCCCTCCACTTT.